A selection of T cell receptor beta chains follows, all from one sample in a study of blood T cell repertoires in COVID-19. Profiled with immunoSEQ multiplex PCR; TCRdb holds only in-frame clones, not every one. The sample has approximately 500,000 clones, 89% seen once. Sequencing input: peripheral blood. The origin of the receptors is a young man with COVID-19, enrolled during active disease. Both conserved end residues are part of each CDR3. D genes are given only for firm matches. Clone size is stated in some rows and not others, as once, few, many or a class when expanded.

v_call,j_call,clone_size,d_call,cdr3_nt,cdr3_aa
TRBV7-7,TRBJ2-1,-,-,TGTGCTAGCAGCTTAGTCCGGGATCGGCAAAACAATGAGCAGTTCTTC,CASSLVRDRQNNEQFF
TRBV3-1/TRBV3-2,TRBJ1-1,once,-,TGTGCCAGCAGCCAGGGGGGGCTTTCTGAAGCTTTCTTT,CASSQGGLSEAFF
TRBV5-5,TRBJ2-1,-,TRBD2,TGTGCCAGCAGCCCGTACGTCTTAGCGGGAGGCTCCTACAATGAGCAGTTCTTC,CASSPYVLAGGSYNEQFF
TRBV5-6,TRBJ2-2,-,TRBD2,TGTGCCAGCAGCTTGGAGGCCGGGGGGGCCGTCGGGACCGGGGAGCTGTTTTTT,CASSLEAGGAVGTGELFF
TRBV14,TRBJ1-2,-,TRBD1,TGTGCCAGCAGCCAAGAGACAGGGCTTGGTTATGGCTACACCTTC,CASSQETGLGYGYTF
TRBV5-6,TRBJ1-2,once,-,TGTGCCAGCAGCTTGGTGGCCCAGGGTGGCTACACCTTC,CASSLVAQGGYTF
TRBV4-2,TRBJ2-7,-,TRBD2,TGTGCCAGCAGCCAGGTACTAGCGGGAGGGTCACACTACGAGCAGTACTTC,CASSQVLAGGSHYEQYF
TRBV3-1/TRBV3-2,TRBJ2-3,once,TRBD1,TGTGCCAGCAGGGACAGGGGGGGAGACACAGATACGCAGTATTTT,CASRDRGGDTDTQYF
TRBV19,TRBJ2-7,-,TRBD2,TGTGCCAGTAGTATCGCGGGGGGTGGCTACGAGCAGTACTTC,CASSIAGGGYEQYF
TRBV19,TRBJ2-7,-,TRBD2,TGTGCCAGTAGTATGATTCCCCCGCGCGGGGGTAAAACCTCCTACGAGCAGTACTTC,CASSMIPPRGGKTSYEQYF
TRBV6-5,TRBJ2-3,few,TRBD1,TGTGCCAGCAGGGAGGACAGGAGAAGCACAGATACGCAGTATTTT,CASREDRRSTDTQYF
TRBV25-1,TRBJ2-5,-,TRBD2,TGTGCCAGCAGTGGGACTAGCGGGGGGGCCGGGGAGACCCAGTACTTC,CASSGTSGGAGETQYF
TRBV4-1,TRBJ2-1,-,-,TGCGCCAGCAGCCAAGATTGGGGGGATGAGCAGTTCTTC,CASSQDWGDEQFF
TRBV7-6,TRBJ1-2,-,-,TGTGCCAGCAGCCCCAGGCGGGACGGGCGTTGGGGCTACACCTTC,CASSPRRDGRWGYTF
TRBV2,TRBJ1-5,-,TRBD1,TGTGCCAGCAGTATGGAGACAGGGGTGTTTCAGCCCCAGCATTTT,CASSMETGVFQPQHF
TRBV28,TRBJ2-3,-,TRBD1,TGTGCCAGCGCCTCTACCGGGACAGGGCGCGATACGCAGTATTTT,CASASTGTGRDTQYF
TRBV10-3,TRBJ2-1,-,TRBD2,TGTGCCATCAGAGATAGCGGGGGGACTAACTACAATGAGCAGTTCTTC,CAIRDSGGTNYNEQFF
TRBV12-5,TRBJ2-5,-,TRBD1,TGTGCTAGTGGTGTAGACAGGGGATGGGAGACCCAGTACTTC,CASGVDRGWETQYF
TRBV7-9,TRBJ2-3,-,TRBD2,TGTGCCAGCAGCTCCCCAACTAGCGGGGGGCAGCCCGATACGCAGTATTTT,CASSSPTSGGQPDTQYF
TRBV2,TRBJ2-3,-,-,TGTGCCAGCGTCGAGGGAGCGGAAGATACGCAGTATTTT,CASVEGAEDTQYF
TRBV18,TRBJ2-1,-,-,TGTGCCAGCTCACCAGTCCGGAGTAAAACCTACAATGAGCAGTTCTTC,CASSPVRSKTYNEQFF
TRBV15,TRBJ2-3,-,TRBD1,TGTGCCACCAGCAGAGTCAGAGGGGGCTACGCAGATACGCAGTATTTT,CATSRVRGGYADTQYF
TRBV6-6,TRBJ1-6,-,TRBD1,TGTGCCAGCAGCACTAGACAGGGTGGTTCACCCCTCCACTTT,CASSTRQGGSPLHF
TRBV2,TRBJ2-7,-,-,TGTGCCACCGTCCGGGACTGGACCTACGAGCAGTACTTC,CATVRDWTYEQYF
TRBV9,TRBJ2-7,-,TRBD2,TGTGCCAGCAGCGACGGGACTAGCGGGAGTCTGTACGAGCAGTACTTC,CASSDGTSGSLYEQYF
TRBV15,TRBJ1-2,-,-,TGTGCCACCCGAGGAGCCCCTGGTAGAATGAACTATGGCTACACCTTC,CATRGAPGRMNYGYTF
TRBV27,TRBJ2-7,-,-,TGTGCCAGCAGTCCTACAGGATTAGGGGACTACGAGCAGTACTTC,CASSPTGLGDYEQYF
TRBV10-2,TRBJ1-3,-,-,TGCGCCAGCAGCCCCACCGGGACTGATGGAAACACCATATATTTT,CASSPTGTDGNTIYF
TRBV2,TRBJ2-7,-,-,TGTGCCAGCAGTTATAGTATTTACGAGCAGTACTTC,CASSYSIYEQYF
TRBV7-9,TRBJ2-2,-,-,TGTGCCAGCAGCTTCTCGGCGAACACCGGGGAGCTGTTTTTT,CASSFSANTGELFF
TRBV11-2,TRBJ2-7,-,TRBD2,TGTGCCAGCACCGATATAGGTTCATCTAGCGGGATCGATCTCGAGCAGTACTTC,CASTDIGSSSGIDLEQYF
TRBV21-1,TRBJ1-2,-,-,TGTGCCAGCAGCAAAGCCGCCCGGGTTCGGGGCTACACCTTC,CASSKAARVRGYTF
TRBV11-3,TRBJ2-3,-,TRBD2,TGTGCCAGCAGCCCGGGGGGTAGCGGGGGTGGTACGCAGTATTTT,CASSPGGSGGGTQYF
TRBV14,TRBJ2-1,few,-,TGTGCCAGCAGCCAAGGGAGAGGCTCCTACAATGAGCAGTTCTTC,CASSQGRGSYNEQFF
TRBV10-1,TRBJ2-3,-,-,TGCGCCAGCCGCGCATCTGGCACAGATACGCAGTATTTT,CASRASGTDTQYF
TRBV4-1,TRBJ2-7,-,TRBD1,TGCGCCAGCAGCCAAGAGGAGACAGGGGGGGACGAGCAGTACTTC,CASSQEETGGDEQYF
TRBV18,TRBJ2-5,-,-,TGTGCCAGCTCACCAATGCGACTCGAAGAGACCCAGTACTTC,CASSPMRLEETQYF
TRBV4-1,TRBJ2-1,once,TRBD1,TGCGCCAGCAGCCTCTCGCGGGGGCGGGGACAGGGATACAATGAGCAGTTCTTC,CASSLSRGRGQGYNEQFF
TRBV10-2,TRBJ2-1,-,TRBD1,TGCGCCAGCAGGGGGACAGGGGGGAAAAATGAGCAGTTCTTC,CASRGTGGKNEQFF
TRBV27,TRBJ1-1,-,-,TGTGCCAGCAGTTTCGGGAGAGGGAACACTGAAGCTTTCTTT,CASSFGRGNTEAFF
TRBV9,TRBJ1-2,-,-,TGTGCCAGCAGCACAGCTGCAGGACAGATTAACTATGGCTACACCTTC,CASSTAAGQINYGYTF
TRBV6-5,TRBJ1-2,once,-,TGTGCCAGCAAACAAGGGGCTTCAAGCTACACCTTC,CASKQGASSYTF
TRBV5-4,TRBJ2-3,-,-,TGTGCCAGCAGCTTGTCTGGCACAGATACGCAGTATTTT,CASSLSGTDTQYF
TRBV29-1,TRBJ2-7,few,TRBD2,TGCAACAACAGGCGGGGGTGCATCTACGAGCAGTACTTC,CNNRRGCIYEQYF